This TCR beta chain was identified in a study of blood T cell repertoires in COVID-19. The protocol was immunoSEQ multiplex PCR, while the TCRdb copy is restricted to in-frame clones and leaves out a portion. The sample has about 220,000 clones, more than 80% seen once. The V end was cut by 6 bases, the J end by 7 bases, with 7 bases between. Germline assignment: CDR1 MDHEN and CDR2 SYDVKM. The CDR3 spans 11 residues. The sample taken for sequencing was PBMCs or T cells enriched from blood (not recorded which). The chain carries TRBV28 and TRBJ1-5; D ambiguous. This sequence originates from a woman younger than 35 in a cohort exposed to, infected with or recovered from COVID-19 (not recorded which). CDR3 sequence (DNA): TGTGCCAGCAGCGGGAAACAGCCCCAGCATTTT. Residues: CASSGKQPQHF.